Presented here are 2 T cell receptor beta chains from one specimen sequenced in a study of neurological immune-mediated disorders. TCRdb called the 5' RACE reads again in MiXCR, with one record for every CDR3 protein. The sample has 55,000 to 80,000 distinct CDR3 sequences, 4% to 5.5% seen once. Sequencing was carried out using PBMCs. Receptor source: a woman aged 45-59 years with multiple sclerosis.

This clonotype was seen at least ten times. The V gene is TRBV29-1, the J gene TRBJ2-3, with D perhaps matching TRBD1 (5 bases). From germline, CDR1 is SQVTM and CDR2 ANQGSEA. This CDR3 region has 15 residues. Trimming took off 2 bases at V and 0 bases at J, with 12 bases between the two ends. The CDR3 coding sequence is TGCAGCGTTGAATCAACAGGTACTAGCACAGATACGCAGTATTTT. Encoded protein: CSVESTGTSTDTQYF.

This clonotype was seen a handful of times. J is TRBJ1-3 and V is TRBV7-9; 10 bases line up with TRBD1. This CDR3 is built from 14 residues. Unmatched junction bases numbered 5, after V lost 2 bases and J lost 10 bases. CDR1 and CDR2 from the germline V gene are SEHNR and FQNEAQ (reference sequence). The CDR3 reads CASSLRDRGETIYF. CDR3 sequence (DNA): TGTGCCAGCAGCTTAAGGGACAGGGGAGAAACCATATATTTT.